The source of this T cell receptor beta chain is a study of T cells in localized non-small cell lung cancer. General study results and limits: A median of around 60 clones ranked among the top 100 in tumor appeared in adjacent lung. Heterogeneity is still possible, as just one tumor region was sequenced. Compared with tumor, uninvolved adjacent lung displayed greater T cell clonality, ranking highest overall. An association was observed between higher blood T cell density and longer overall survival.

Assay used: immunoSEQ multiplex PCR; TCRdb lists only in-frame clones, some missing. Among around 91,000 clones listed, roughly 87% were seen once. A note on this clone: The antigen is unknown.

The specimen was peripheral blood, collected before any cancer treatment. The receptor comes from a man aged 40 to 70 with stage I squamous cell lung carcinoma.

The DNA of the CDR3 is TGCGCCAGCAGAAACACCGGGACGGCGAACACTGAAGCTTTCTTT. This encodes CASRNTGTANTEAFF. The rearrangement joins TRBV5-1 to TRBJ1-1, with D tentatively TRBD1 (5 bases). This CDR3 contains 15 residues. The V gene lost 5 bases and the J gene lost 1 base, with 15 bases spanning the gap. Per germline, CDR1 SGHRS and CDR2 YFSETQ.